The 9 T cell receptor beta chains in this list originate from one sample, sequenced in a study of cytomegalovirus exposure and HLA in healthy donors. The study ran its PCR with 60 Vbeta and 13 Jbeta primers. Some clones are missing from TCRdb's copy, which holds only in-frame ones; the method was immunoSEQ multiplex PCR. The repertoire holds approximately 140,000 clones, with about four fifths as singletons. Sequences were obtained from PBMCs. Source of these receptors: a man aged 25-45 years in good health and CMV-seronegative.

This clone is a singleton in its sample. The chain has TRBV5-1 and TRBJ1-2; 7 bases map to TRBD1. CDR1 is SGHRS, CDR2 YFSETQ, per germline. V was clipped by 0 bases and J by 2 bases; unmatched bases: 7. The CDR3 extends over 16 amino acids. The CDR3: CASSLERGTANYGYTF. The CDR3 nucleotides read TGCGCCAGCAGCTTGGAAAGGGGGACAGCAAACTATGGCTACACCTTC.

The chain is built from TRBV5-4 and TRBJ2-1, with 11 bases matching TRBD2. This CDR3 spans 15 amino acids. After removal of 4 bases from V and 5 bases from J, the junction contained 5 bases not matched to a gene. Germline V CDR1 and CDR2: SGHNT, YYREEE (reference sequence). CDR3 sequence reads: CASSETSGTHNEQFF. The CDR3 DNA reads TGTGCCAGCAGCGAGACTAGCGGGACCCACAATGAGCAGTTCTTC.

The V and J genes are TRBV5-1 and TRBJ1-2, with a possible D match to TRBD1 (5 bases). Germline CDR1 and CDR2: SGHRS and YFSETQ. The ends were cut back, 0 bases at V and 5 bases at J, with 14 bases in the middle. This CDR3 comprises 15 residues. The DNA of the CDR3 is TGCGCCAGCAGCTTGGCATCCAGGGTGGAGTATGGCTACACCTTC. Translation gives CASSLASRVEYGYTF.

This clone was picked up one time. The chain links TRBV29-1 to TRBJ2-1, with 7 bases that match TRBD2. Germline CDR1 is SQVTM and CDR2 is ANQGSEA. This CDR3 comprises 13 residues. Here the CDR3 DNA reads TGCGGGGGGGGGTACGGGACGGACAATGAGCAGTTCTTC. Protein product: CGGGYGTDNEQFF.

This chain links TRBV28 with TRBJ1-2, with D perhaps TRBD1 (6 bases). CDR1 and CDR2 (germline): MDHEN, SYDVKM. Between the trimmed V and J ends, which lost 2 bases and 4 bases, there was a span of 8 bases. This CDR3 has 13 amino acids. The CDR3 DNA follows: TGTGCCAGCAGTTTAACAGGGCCCTATGGCTACACCTTC. Its translation is CASSLTGPYGYTF.

The rearrangement uses TRBV28 and TRBJ1-5; no firm D call. Between the trimmed V and J ends, which lost 8 bases and 0 bases, there was a span of 11 bases. This CDR3 is built from 14 residues. Germline CDR1 is MDHEN and CDR2 is SYDVKM. This chain's CDR3 is CASGEDYSNQPQHF. For the CDR3, the DNA is TGTGCCAGCGGGGAGGATTATAGCAATCAGCCCCAGCATTTT.

This chain joins TRBV5-1 and TRBJ2-3; D gene uncertain. V shed 0 bases and J shed 0 bases, with 8 bases lying between them. This CDR3 is 15 amino acids long. The germline gives CDR1 SGHRS, CDR2 YFSETQ. Here the CDR3 DNA reads TGCGCCAGCAGCTTGGCCGCCCTAAGCACAGATACGCAGTATTTT. It is translated as CASSLAALSTDTQYF.

V usage is TRBV12-5 and J usage is TRBJ2-5, with a tentative D call TRBD1 (6 bases). Between the trimmed V and J ends, which lost 5 bases and 1 base, there was a span of 8 bases. The CDR3 is made up of 13 amino acids. The germline CDR1 and CDR2 sequences are LGHNT and FRNRAP. CDR3 sequence reads: CASGRQAQETQYF. The CDR3 DNA sequence: TGTGCTAGTGGTCGACAGGCCCAAGAGACCCAGTACTTC.

The rearrangement joins TRBV4-1 to TRBJ2-7; D remains ambiguous. The CDR3 extends over 14 amino acids. V was cut by 5 bases and J by 6 bases, with 17 bases left in between. The germline gives CDR1 MGHRA, CDR2 YSYEKL. Here the CDR3 reads CASSSELSFGEQYF. The CDR3 DNA follows: TGCGCCAGCAGCTCGGAGCTGTCCTTTGGCGAGCAGTACTTC.